This T cell receptor (beta chain) was documented in a study of blood T cell repertoires in COVID-19. Study-wide background: Samples taken during acute and convalescent COVID-19 were collected in the United States, Italy and Spain. Sources were T cells, B-cell-depleted T cells, or PBMCs; the material itself was cDNA or gDNA.

Original handling: Using reference gene primer amplification, nucleated cell counts were estimated. TCRdb keeps only in-frame clones here, not all; method: immunoSEQ multiplex PCR. From that table come the V and J calls and clone size; the DNA was used to work out D and trimming. The table lists some 150,000 clones, about four fifths of them singletons. The CDR3 extends over 16 amino acids. Trimming removed 0 bases from V and 5 bases from J; junction bases left unmatched: 9. Germline V gene sequence: CDR1 SGDLS, CDR2 YYNGEE. The J gene is TRBJ1-1, the V gene TRBV9, with 8 bases lining up with TRBD1. Input material: peripheral blood. The TCR was taken from a man in his 60s with acute or convalescent COVID-19. This CDR3 is CASSVDGRGRRTEAFF. The CDR3 DNA is TGTGCCAGCAGCGTAGACGGCAGGGGGCGAAGGACTGAAGCTTTCTTT.